This is a list of T cell receptor beta chains from one sample in a study of blood T cell repertoires in COVID-19. Assay used: immunoSEQ multiplex PCR; TCRdb lists only in-frame clones, some missing. The table shows some 220,000 clones, with around 83% occurring only once. Specimen: PBMCs or T cells enriched from blood (not recorded which). The source is a woman aged 40 to 50 with acute COVID-19. Each CDR3 is given with its conserved first and last residue. The D gene is left open where the match is weak. Rows may omit the clone size; those that give it use once, few, many or a size class.

clone size	D gene	V gene	J gene	CDR3 protein	CDR3 DNA
NA	NA	TRBV9	TRBJ2-1	CASSVAPRGEQFF	TGTGCCAGCAGCGTAGCGCCCCGAGGGGAGCAGTTCTTC
NA	NA	TRBV5-4	TRBJ2-4	CASSFGGKNIQYF	TGTGCCAGCAGCTTCGGCGGGAAAAACATTCAGTACTTC
NA	TRBD1	TRBV2	TRBJ2-7	CASREGTGAYEQYF	TGTGCCAGCCGGGAGGGGACAGGGGCTTACGAGCAGTACTTC
NA	TRBD1	TRBV7-2	TRBJ1-2	CASSRTGGTANYGYTF	TGTGCCAGCAGCCGGACAGGGGGCACGGCTAACTATGGCTACACCTTC
NA	NA	TRBV21-1	TRBJ2-4	CASSKGGQGQNIQYF	TGTGCCAGCAGCAAAGGGGGACAAGGCCAAAACATTCAGTACTTC
NA	NA	TRBV30	TRBJ1-1	CAWREGFGAFF	TGTGCCTGGAGGGAGGGGTTTGGAGCTTTCTTT
once	NA	TRBV28	TRBJ1-5	CASSFTRALSSNQPQHF	TGTGCCAGCAGTTTCACCAGGGCGCTCTCTAGCAATCAGCCCCAGCATTTT
few	TRBD1	TRBV5-1	TRBJ1-2	CASSLDGTGGYGYTF	TGCGCCAGCAGCTTGGACGGGACAGGGGGGTATGGCTACACCTTC
many	TRBD1	TRBV19	TRBJ1-2	CASSIPTTGVRGYTF	TGTGCCAGTAGTATACCAACGACAGGGGTGAGAGGCTACACCTTC
NA	NA	TRBV19	TRBJ1-1	CASSIAQKNTEAFF	TGTGCCAGTAGTATAGCCCAAAAGAACACTGAAGCTTTCTTT
many	NA	TRBV15	TRBJ2-7	CATSDEVPGASYEQYF	TGTGCCACCAGCGACGAGGTACCTGGCGCCTCCTACGAGCAGTACTTC
NA	TRBD2	TRBV3-1/TRBV3-2	TRBJ2-7	CASSHAAGANPYEQYF	TGTGCCAGCAGCCACGCAGCGGGGGCCAACCCCTACGAGCAGTACTTC
NA	NA	TRBV28	TRBJ1-4	CASSPGSGPGAIRTNEKLFF	TGTGCCAGCAGTCCAGGGTCGGGGCCAGGGGCAATAAGGACTAATGAAAAACTGTTTTTT
once	NA	TRBV13	TRBJ1-4	CASRDQGGSDEKLFF	TGTGCCAGCAGGGACCAGGGCGGTTCAGATGAAAAACTGTTTTTT
NA	NA	TRBV27	TRBJ2-2	CASSLYGSIHGAAGELFF	TGTGCCAGCAGTTTATACGGGAGCATTCACGGGGCTGCCGGGGAGCTGTTTTTT
NA	NA	TRBV19	TRBJ1-1	CASIVQGGDTEAFF	TGTGCCAGTATCGTCCAGGGAGGGGACACTGAAGCTTTCTTT
NA	TRBD1	TRBV6-6	TRBJ1-3	CASSPRDSRRNTIYF	TGTGCCAGCAGTCCCCGGGACAGCCGACGAAACACCATATATTTT
NA	NA	TRBV6-1	TRBJ1-5	CASSEILSQPQHF	TGTGCCAGCAGTGAAATCTTGAGTCAGCCCCAGCATTTT
NA	TRBD1	TRBV7-2	TRBJ1-2	CASTLLGQFPYGYTF	TGTGCCAGCACCCTATTGGGACAGTTCCCTTATGGCTACACCTTC
NA	NA	TRBV5-1	TRBJ2-1	CASSYDSSEANEQFF	TGCGCCAGCAGTTATGACAGCTCCGAGGCCAATGAGCAGTTCTTC
NA	NA	TRBV9	TRBJ1-4	CASSVGSGANEKLFF	TGTGCCAGCAGCGTAGGAAGTGGAGCTAATGAAAAACTGTTTTTT
few	NA	TRBV9	TRBJ2-1	CASSVDSGAYNEQFF	TGTGCCAGCAGCGTAGACAGCGGAGCATACAATGAGCAGTTCTTC
few	NA	TRBV4-1	TRBJ1-3	CASSQDRGGDTIYF	TGCGCCAGCAGCCAAGACAGGGGCGGCGACACCATATATTTT
NA	TRBD1	TRBV5-6	TRBJ2-3	CASSWTGGDTQYF	TGTGCCAGCAGCTGGACAGGGGGAGATACGCAGTATTTT
NA	NA	TRBV6-6	TRBJ1-1	CASRPLMNTEAFF	TGTGCCAGCAGGCCACTCATGAACACTGAAGCTTTCTTT
NA	NA	TRBV19	TRBJ2-5	CASSRGQAGRQETQYF	TGTGCCAGTAGTAGAGGCCAGGCGGGTAGGCAAGAGACCCAGTACTTC
NA	NA	TRBV4-3	TRBJ1-5	CASSQDLPGAIGNQPQHF	TGCGCCAGCAGCCAAGACCTGCCAGGGGCGATTGGCAATCAGCCCCAGCATTTT
NA	NA	TRBV20-1	TRBJ2-7	CSASAGQHSYEQYF	TGCAGTGCCAGTGCGGGACAGCACTCCTACGAGCAGTACTTC
NA	TRBD1	TRBV5-4	TRBJ1-2	CASTPGQGHGYTF	TGTGCCAGCACCCCTGGACAGGGACATGGCTACACCTTC
NA	NA	TRBV4-1	TRBJ1-1	CASSPEGVNTEAFF	TGCGCCAGCAGCCCCGAGGGGGTGAACACTGAAGCTTTCTTT
few	TRBD1	TRBV30	TRBJ2-7	CAWSLRDRTLYEQYF	TGTGCCTGGAGCCTCCGGGACAGGACACTCTACGAGCAGTACTTC
NA	NA	TRBV5-4	TRBJ1-4	CASRGSGGEKLFF	TGTGCCAGCCGGGGGAGTGGTGGCGAAAAACTGTTTTTT
NA	NA	TRBV19	TRBJ1-2	CASSARQPYGYTF	TGTGCCAGTAGTGCGCGGCAGCCCTATGGCTACACCTTC
NA	NA	TRBV28	TRBJ1-3	CASTSGNTIYF	TGTGCCAGCACCTCGGGAAACACCATATATTTT
once	TRBD2	TRBV12-5	TRBJ2-1	CASGLVRGGNYNEQFF	TGTGCTAGTGGTTTGGTACGGGGGGGGAACTACAATGAGCAGTTCTTC
NA	NA	TRBV7-8	TRBJ2-2	CASSLARALANTGELFF	TGTGCCAGCAGCTTAGCGAGGGCCCTAGCGAACACCGGGGAGCTGTTTTTT
many	NA	TRBV25-1	TRBJ2-7	CASSVEWRQSYEQYF	TGTGCCAGCAGTGTAGAGTGGAGACAGAGCTACGAGCAGTACTTC
few	TRBD1	TRBV3-1/TRBV3-2	TRBJ1-4	CASSRRQGARGALFF	TGTGCCAGCAGCCGCAGACAGGGGGCAAGGGGAGCACTGTTTTTT
NA	NA	TRBV4-3	TRBJ1-3	CASSESSGNTIYF	TGCGCCAGCAGCGAGAGCTCTGGAAACACCATATATTTT
NA	TRBD1	TRBV30	TRBJ2-5	CAWGQGSGTQYF	TGTGCCTGGGGACAGGGCTCGGGGACCCAGTACTTC
NA	TRBD1	TRBV19	TRBJ2-7	CASSRDRGYEQYF	TGTGCCAGTAGTAGAGACAGGGGCTACGAGCAGTACTTC
NA	TRBD2	TRBV19	TRBJ2-5	CASSIGTSGRIGRETQYF	TGTGCCAGTAGTATAGGGACTAGCGGGAGAATCGGGCGAGAGACCCAGTACTTC
NA	NA	TRBV19	TRBJ2-7	CASSIYPSRLSYEQYF	TGTGCCAGTAGTATATATCCGAGCAGGCTCTCCTACGAGCAGTACTTC
NA	NA	TRBV3-1/TRBV3-2	TRBJ1-1	CASSQARVEAFF	TGTGCCAGCAGCCAAGCACGGGTAGAAGCTTTCTTT
once	TRBD2	TRBV6-5	TRBJ2-7	CASSLRGGAGYEQYF	TGTGCCAGCAGCCTCCGCGGGGGGGCGGGCTACGAGCAGTACTTC
NA	NA	TRBV2	TRBJ1-4	CASSQKLALRAEKLFF	TGTGCCAGCAGTCAGAAATTGGCGTTGAGGGCTGAAAAACTGTTTTTT
NA	TRBD1	TRBV30	TRBJ1-5	CATGQGNQPQHF	TGTGCAACGGGACAGGGCAATCAGCCCCAGCATTTT
NA	NA	TRBV7-3	TRBJ2-5	CASSLSPGQRETQYF	TGTGCCAGCAGCTTAAGCCCGGGACAAAGAGAGACCCAGTACTTC
once	TRBD1	TRBV5-4	TRBJ1-1	CASSFDRGEAFF	TGTGCCAGCAGCTTCGACAGGGGTGAAGCTTTCTTT
NA	NA	TRBV11-2	TRBJ2-2	CASSLDQTGAGELFF	TGTGCCAGCAGCTTAGATCAGACGGGGGCCGGGGAGCTGTTTTTT
NA	NA	TRBV5-1	TRBJ1-1	CASSGTGMNTEAFF	TGCGCCAGCAGTGGTACAGGGATGAACACTGAAGCTTTCTTT
NA	NA	TRBV7-9	TRBJ1-4	CASSLGGRMEKLFF	TGTGCCAGCAGCTTAGGGGGGCGAATGGAAAAACTGTTTTTT
NA	NA	TRBV7-9	TRBJ2-2	CASSSASGTGELFF	TGTGCCAGCAGCTCCGCCAGCGGCACCGGGGAGCTGTTTTTT
NA	TRBD2	TRBV4-1	TRBJ2-2	CASSLIPAGGLTGELFF	TGCGCCAGCAGCCTAATTCCAGCGGGGGGCCTGACCGGGGAGCTGTTTTTT